The rows below give T cell receptor beta chains drawn from one sample of a study of control samples from healthy donors and cancer patients. Produced via immunoSEQ multiplex PCR; TCRdb's table is partial and in-frame only. The table includes roughly 30,000 clones, approximately 87% detected once. Sequenced sample: PBMCs. The receptors were gathered from a woman aged 40 to 55 with lung cancer. The CDR3 runs from the conserved cysteine through the conserved F or W. A D gene is named only where the DNA matches it firmly. Size values are once, few and many counts, or a class for expanded clones, and some rows have none.

size	D	V	J	CDR3	DNA
few	TRBD1	TRBV10-2	TRBJ1-5	CASRQGGNNQPQHF	TGCGCCAGCAGGCAGGGGGGGAACAATCAGCCCCAGCATTTT
NA	NA	TRBV6-2/TRBV6-3	TRBJ2-5	CASSSTVTGPVRETQYF	TGTGCCAGCAGTTCTACGGTAACAGGGCCGGTGAGAGAGACCCAGTACTTC
NA	TRBD1	TRBV5-1	TRBJ1-2	CASSSRATGQGSYGYTF	TGCGCCAGCAGCTCGCGGGCCACCGGACAGGGATCCTATGGCTACACCTTC
few	TRBD1	TRBV27	TRBJ2-7	CASRQLTGEVDEQYF	TGTGCCAGCAGACAACTAACAGGGGAAGTTGACGAGCAGTACTTC
NA	TRBD2	TRBV27	TRBJ2-1	CASSRTGGPIHEQFF	TGTGCCAGCAGTAGAACGGGGGGGCCTATCCATGAGCAGTTCTTC
once	TRBD1	TRBV7-9	TRBJ1-2	CASSSSRDREFSGYTF	TGTGCCAGCAGCTCATCTAGGGACAGGGAATTTTCTGGCTACACCTTC
NA	NA	TRBV7-2	TRBJ2-2	CASSLARLHTGELFF	TGTGCCAGCAGCCTCGCCCGGCTACACACCGGGGAGCTGTTTTTT
NA	NA	TRBV6-4	TRBJ2-3	CASSDGGASTDTQYF	TGTGCCAGCAGTGACGGGGGGGCTAGCACAGATACGCAGTATTTT
NA	NA	TRBV23-1	TRBJ1-1	CASSQCGVNTEAFF	TGCGCCAGCAGTCAATGTGGGGTGAACACTGAAGCTTTCTTT
NA	TRBD1	TRBV30	TRBJ2-7	CAWSVPGQGWYEQYF	TGTGCCTGGAGCGTCCCGGGACAGGGGTGGTACGAGCAGTACTTC
NA	NA	TRBV28	TRBJ2-7	CASSSDSYEQYF	TGTGCCAGCAGTTCGGACTCCTACGAGCAGTACTTC
once	NA	TRBV7-9	TRBJ1-1	CASSFGGSTEAFF	TGTGCCAGCAGCTTCGGGGGGTCCACTGAAGCTTTCTTT
NA	NA	TRBV4-3	TRBJ2-2	CASSQDRATSRTSTGELFF	TGCGCCAGCAGCCAAGATAGGGCCACGAGCAGGACATCCACCGGGGAGCTGTTTTTT
NA	TRBD2	TRBV7-7	TRBJ2-5	CASSAGGQQETQYF	TGTGCCAGCAGCGCGGGGGGGCAGCAAGAGACCCAGTACTTC
NA	TRBD1	TRBV4-1	TRBJ1-3	CASSRRQGGPGNTIYF	TGCGCCAGCAGCCGTCGACAGGGAGGACCTGGAAACACCATATATTTT
NA	TRBD2	TRBV24-1	TRBJ2-1	CATSGDPSGGVSYNEQFF	TGTGCCACCAGTGGGGATCCTAGCGGGGGGGTCTCCTACAATGAGCAGTTCTTC
NA	TRBD1	TRBV11-3	TRBJ2-6	CASSLFSGQGFSGANVLTF	TGTGCCAGCAGCTTATTTTCGGGACAGGGATTTTCTGGGGCCAACGTCCTGACTTTC
NA	NA	TRBV19	TRBJ2-5	CASSISQETQYF	TGTGCCAGTAGTATATCCCAAGAGACCCAGTACTTC
NA	NA	TRBV10-2	TRBJ1-2	CASSEVRGIDGYTF	TGCGCCAGCAGTGAAGTCCGAGGAATCGATGGCTACACCTTC
NA	NA	TRBV7-9	TRBJ2-5	CASSNGDTGGETQYF	TGTGCCAGCAGTAATGGGGACACCGGGGGAGAGACCCAGTACTTC
NA	NA	TRBV12-3/TRBV12-4	TRBJ2-3	CASSFPLDTQYF	TGTGCCAGCAGTTTCCCCCTAGATACGCAGTATTTT
few	TRBD1	TRBV28	TRBJ2-7	CASSPGQGYEQYF	TGTGCCAGCAGTCCGGGACAGGGCTACGAGCAGTACTTC
once	TRBD1	TRBV2	TRBJ1-6	CASRWTGIDNSPLHF	TGTGCCAGCAGGTGGACAGGGATCGATAATTCACCCCTCCACTTT
few	NA	TRBV19	TRBJ1-5	CASAPGFGQPQHF	TGTGCCAGTGCCCCAGGGTTTGGTCAGCCCCAGCATTTT
NA	NA	TRBV11-2	TRBJ1-2	CASSPEDSLWYGYTF	TGTGCCAGCAGCCCCGAAGACAGTTTATGGTATGGCTACACCTTC
NA	NA	TRBV5-1	TRBJ2-7	CASSLVGFYEQYF	TGCGCCAGCAGCTTGGTGGGTTTCTACGAGCAGTACTTC
NA	NA	TRBV9	TRBJ2-5	CASSVATGQEETQYF	TGTGCCAGCAGCGTAGCTACGGGCCAAGAAGAGACCCAGTACTTC
NA	TRBD2	TRBV3-1/TRBV3-2	TRBJ2-3	CASSQGRGGTDTQYF	TGTGCCAGCAGCCAAGGACGGGGGGGCACAGATACGCAGTATTTT
NA	NA	TRBV4-3	TRBJ2-1	CASSRELMDEQFF	TGCGCCAGCAGCCGAGAACTAATGGATGAGCAGTTCTTC
NA	NA	TRBV9	TRBJ2-1	CASSLGVRFNEQFF	TGTGCCAGCAGCCTGGGGGTTAGGTTCAATGAGCAGTTCTTC
NA	TRBD2	TRBV5-5	TRBJ2-1	CASSLGFLAGVDNEQFF	TGTGCCAGCAGCTTGGGGTTCCTAGCGGGGGTCGACAATGAGCAGTTCTTC
NA	NA	TRBV6-1	TRBJ1-2	CASSEAATGEYGYTF	TGTGCCAGCAGTGAAGCTGCGACAGGAGAGTATGGCTACACCTTC
NA	TRBD1	TRBV7-6	TRBJ1-4	CASSPTGAGKLFF	TGTGCCAGCAGCCCGACAGGGGCGGGAAAACTGTTTTTT
NA	NA	TRBV21-1	TRBJ2-1	CASTRPAEQFF	TGTGCCAGCACCCGTCCAGCGGAGCAGTTCTTC
NA	NA	TRBV19	TRBJ1-1	CASSTPGRTPEAFF	TGTGCCAGTAGTACGCCGGGTAGGACCCCGGAAGCTTTCTTT
once	NA	TRBV7-9	TRBJ1-6	CASSLGADNSPLHF	TGTGCCAGCAGCTTAGGGGCAGATAATTCACCCCTCCACTTT
NA	TRBD2	TRBV28	TRBJ2-5	CASSSTSGGPQETQYF	TGTGCCAGCAGTTCGACTAGCGGGGGGCCCCAAGAGACCCAGTACTTC
NA	NA	TRBV6-5	TRBJ2-3	CATSTGTDTQYF	TGTGCCACCTCAACAGGCACAGATACGCAGTATTTT
once	TRBD1	TRBV5-1	TRBJ2-6	CASSLGQGGAGANVLTF	TGCGCCAGCAGCTTGGGACAGGGGGGCGCTGGGGCCAACGTCCTGACTTTC
NA	NA	TRBV10-3	TRBJ1-1	CAISDLGETEAFF	TGTGCCATCAGTGATTTAGGAGAAACTGAAGCTTTCTTT
NA	NA	TRBV6-5	TRBJ1-3	CASSYSARTLYF	TGTGCCAGCAGTTACTCGGCGAGGACTTTATATTTT
NA	TRBD1	TRBV5-6	TRBJ2-7	CASSLPGQKYEQYF	TGTGCCAGCAGCTTACCGGGACAGAAGTACGAGCAGTACTTC
NA	NA	TRBV28	TRBJ1-2	CASSLDRQGKYGYTF	TGTGCCAGCAGTTTAGACAGGCAGGGGAAATATGGCTACACCTTC